These 18 T cell receptor beta chains share one sample of origin, sequenced in a study of cytomegalovirus exposure and HLA in healthy donors. Vbeta (60) and Jbeta (13) primers were used in the PCR. The repertoire was sequenced with immunoSEQ multiplex PCR; TCRdb's copy has only in-frame clones and lacks some. The sample consists of 150,000 to 200,000 clones, around 90% of them appearing once. The source material was PBMCs. All receptors derive from a woman aged 18-29 years in good health and CMV-seronegative.

This clone was found once. This sequence joins TRBV14 and TRBJ2-1; the match to TRBD1 covers 11 bases. J was trimmed by 2 bases and V by 8 bases; bases with no gene match: 5. The length of the CDR3 is 15 residues. Germline V gene lookup returns CDR1 SGHDN and CDR2 FVKESK. CDR3: CASSGTGGAYNEQFF. CDR3 bases: TGTGCCAGCTCCGGGACAGGGGGTGCCTACAATGAGCAGTTCTTC.

The chain couples TRBV2 to TRBJ2-7; possibly TRBD2 for D (5 bases). The CDR3 extends over 14 amino acids. CDR1 and CDR2 from the germline V gene are SNHLY and FYNNEI. Trimming cost V 5 bases and J 0 bases, with 11 bases left between them. The CDR3 spells CASSLERFSYEQYF. CDR3 nucleotide sequence: TGTGCCAGCAGTCTAGAGCGGTTCTCCTACGAGCAGTACTTC.

CDR3 nucleotides: TGTGCCAGCAGCCCTCGGGACAGCACCAATGAGCAGTTCTTC. Its protein product is CASSPRDSTNEQFF. V usage is TRBV11-3 and J usage is TRBJ2-1; 7 bases agree with TRBD1. The V gene's germline CDR1 is SGHNT and CDR2 YENEEA. Trimming cost V 5 bases and J 6 bases; bases outside gene matches: 7. The CDR3 loop spans 14 amino acids. The variable domain in full, completed from reference TRBV11-3 and TRBJ2-1, reads EAGVVQSPRYKIIEKKQPVAFWCNPISGHNTLYWYLQNLGQGPELLIRYENEEAVDDSQLPKDRFSAERLKGVDSTLKIQPAELGDSAVYLCASSPRDSTNEQFFGPGTRLTVL.

The CDR3 nucleotides are TGCGCCAGCAGCCCCCCGGGGGGGGCGGCAACAGATACGCAGTATTTT. Translation gives CASSPPGGAATDTQYF. The gene calls are TRBV5-1 and TRBJ2-3, with TRBD2 matching 8 bases. The CDR3 is 16 amino acids. Germline CDR1 is SGHRS and CDR2 is YFSETQ. Trimming cost V 4 bases and J 3 bases; bases outside gene matches: 10.

Details on this clone: A read error may account for a junction end that differs from germline. Other DNA sequences in the sample encode the same CDR3. This sequence joins TRBV30 and TRBJ1-3, with 7 bases matching TRBD1. Germline assignment: CDR1 GTSNPN and CDR2 SVGIG (reference sequence). This CDR3 region has 14 residues. DNA of the CDR3: TGCGCCTGGAGGTCAGGGGGCTCTGGAAACACCATATATTTT. Residues: CAWRSGGSGNTIYF.

This rearrangement joins TRBV5-6 to TRBJ2-5; D not certain. The V gene lost 1 base and the J gene lost 5 bases, with 9 bases spanning the gap. The germline gives CDR1 SGHDT, CDR2 YYEEEE. The CDR3 sequence is 13 residues long. CDR3 protein: CASSLLRRETQYF. CDR3 sequence (DNA): TGTGCCAGCAGCTTGTTAAGGCGGGAGACCCAGTACTTC.

The chain links TRBV6-4 to TRBJ2-2; D is uncertain. The CDR3 is 15 amino acids. The germline CDR1 and CDR2 sequences are MRHNA and SNTAGT. V was shortened by 0 bases and J by 7 bases, with 12 bases between the two germline ends. CDR3: CASSDSIGASGELFF. The CDR3, as DNA: TGTGCCAGCAGTGACTCGATTGGAGCTAGCGGGGAGCTGTTTTTT.

The chain joins TRBV5-1 to TRBJ1-5, with a possible D match to TRBD1 (6 bases). The germline V gene has CDR1 SGHRS and CDR2 YFSETQ. This CDR3 has 15 residues. V was shortened by 0 bases and J by 2 bases, with 9 bases between the two germline ends. The CDR3 DNA sequence: TGCGCCAGCAGCTTGGAATCAGGGGGCAATCAGCCCCAGCATTTT. Its protein is CASSLESGGNQPQHF. Variable domain in full (rest from reference TRBV5-1 and TRBJ1-5): KAGVTQTPRYLIKTRGQQVTLSCSPISGHRSVSWYQQTPGQGLQFLFEYFSETQRNKGNFPGRFSGRQFSNSRSEMNVSTLELGDSALYLCASSLESGGNQPQHFGDGTRLSIL.

This clone was recorded only once. V usage is TRBV7-2 and J usage is TRBJ1-1, with a tentative D call TRBD1 (5 bases). CDR1 SGHTA and CDR2 FQGNSA come from the germline V gene. V was clipped by 1 base and J by 0 bases, with 9 bases between them. This CDR3 has 15 amino acids. The CDR3 region has the DNA TGTGCCAGCAGCTTAGACAGGTTGATGAACACTGAAGCTTTCTTT. This encodes CASSLDRLMNTEAFF.

The chain has TRBV5-1 and TRBJ2-2; 13 bases match TRBD2. The CDR3 contains 16 residues. Germline V gene lookup returns CDR1 SGHRS and CDR2 YFSETQ. After removal of 0 bases from V and 7 bases from J, the junction contained 3 bases not matched to a gene. This CDR3 is CASSLGLAGGLGELFF. The CDR3 bases are TGCGCCAGCAGCTTGGGACTAGCGGGAGGTCTCGGGGAGCTGTTTTTT.

The chain has TRBV29-1 and TRBJ2-1; D perhaps matches TRBD2 (5 bases). V was cut by 4 bases and J by 7 bases, with 23 bases left in between. The germline gives CDR1 SQVTM, CDR2 ANQGSEA. The CDR3 runs 16 residues. The CDR3 DNA sequence: TGCAGCGTTGTTAGAGCCCGGGATGGTGTGGGGAATGAGCAGTTCTTC. Amino acids: CSVVRARDGVGNEQFF.

Of note for this clone: The same CDR3 arises from other DNA sequences in this sample as well. V gene TRBV19 combines with J gene TRBJ1-1, with a weak D call TRBD1 (6 bases). CDR1 LNHDA and CDR2 SQIVND come from the germline V gene (reference sequence). The CDR3 runs to 15 residues. V lost 3 bases and J 0 bases, leaving 11 bases between the germline ends. CDR3: CASSIGQTMNTEAFF. The DNA of the CDR3 is TGTGCCAGTAGTATCGGACAGACAATGAACACTGAAGCTTTCTTT.

V gene TRBV4-1 combines with J gene TRBJ1-1; maybe TRBD1 (6 bases). CDR1 is MGHRA and CDR2 is YSYEKL in the germline V gene. The CDR3 is 14 residues long. V was clipped by 5 bases and J by 7 bases, with 17 bases between them. This chain's CDR3 is CASSSQQGASEAFF. In nucleotides, the CDR3 is TGCGCCAGCAGCTCGCAACAGGGTGCGAGTGAAGCTTTCTTT.

The J gene is TRBJ2-1, the V gene TRBV30, with 9 nucleotides matching TRBD1. CDR3 length equals 15 residues. The J segment lost 6 bases and the V segment lost 1 base, leaving 7 bases of the junction unmatched. Germline CDR1 is GTSNPN and CDR2 is SVGIG (reference sequence). The DNA for the CDR3 is TGTGCCTGGAGTGGCCCCGGGACAGGGCTCAATGAGCAGTTCTTC. It encodes CAWSGPGTGLNEQFF.

For the CDR3, the DNA is TGCGCCAGCAGTTCGGGACTAGCGGGCACAGATACGCAGTATTTT. As protein: CASSSGLAGTDTQYF. The chain uses TRBV4-3 and TRBJ2-3; 11 positions match TRBD2. With 6 bases clipped from V and 1 base from J, the junction kept 3 bases outside the gene matches. The V gene's germline CDR1 is LGHNA and CDR2 YSLEER. The CDR3 extends over 15 amino acids.

A remark on this clone: One end of the junction fails to match germline, which may point to a read error. This sequence joins TRBV18 and TRBJ2-3; a possible D gene is TRBD1 (6 bases). This CDR3 is 15 amino acids long. The germline V gene has CDR1 KGHSH and CDR2 LQKENI. CDR3 in amino acids: CVSSLTGPSRDTQYF. The CDR3 bases are TGTGTCAGCTCCCTCACAGGGCCTTCGAGAGATACGCAGTATTTT.

The chain uses TRBV30 and TRBJ2-5; the D is unclear. This CDR3 has 13 residues. CDR1 GTSNPN and CDR2 SVGIG come from the germline V gene (reference sequence). The V end was cut by 5 bases, the J end by 4 bases, with 14 bases between. The CDR3, as DNA: TGTGCCTGGGGTAATGAGGTTAGAGAGACCCAGTACTTC. Amino acid sequence: CAWGNEVRETQYF. Looking up the rest from reference TRBV30 and TRBJ2-5 gives the full variable domain: SQTIHQWPATLVQPVGSPLSLECTVEGTSNPNLYWYRQAAGRGLQLLFYSVGIGQISSEVPQNLSASRPQDRQFILSSKKLLLSDSGFYLCAWGNEVRETQYFGPGTRLLVL.

Only a few counts were recorded for this clone. The chain carries TRBV4-1 and TRBJ2-7; D gene ambiguous. Germline-derived CDR1 and CDR2 are MGHRA and YSYEKL. V lost 4 bases to trimming and J lost 4 bases, with 11 bases between them. The CDR3 contains 13 residues. CDR3 bases: TGCGCCAGCAGCCTCGGAGATGCTTACGAGCAGTACTTC. Translation: CASSLGDAYEQYF.